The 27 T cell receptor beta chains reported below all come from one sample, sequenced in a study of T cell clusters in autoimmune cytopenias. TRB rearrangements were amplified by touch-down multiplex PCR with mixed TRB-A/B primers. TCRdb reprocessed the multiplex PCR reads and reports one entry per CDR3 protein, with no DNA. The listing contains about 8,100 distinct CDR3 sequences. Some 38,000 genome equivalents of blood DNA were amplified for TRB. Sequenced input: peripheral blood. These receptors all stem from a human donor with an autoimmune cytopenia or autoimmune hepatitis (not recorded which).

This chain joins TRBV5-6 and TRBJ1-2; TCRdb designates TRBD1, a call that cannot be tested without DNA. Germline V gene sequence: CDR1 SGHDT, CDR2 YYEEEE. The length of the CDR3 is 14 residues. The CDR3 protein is CASSPPSPNYGYTF. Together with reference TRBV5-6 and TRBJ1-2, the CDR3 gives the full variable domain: DAGVTQSPTHLIKTRGQQVTLRCSPKSGHDTVSWYQQALGQGPQFIFQYYEEEERQRGNFPDRFSGHQFPNYSSELNVNALLLGDSALYLCASSPPSPNYGYTFGSGTRLTVV.

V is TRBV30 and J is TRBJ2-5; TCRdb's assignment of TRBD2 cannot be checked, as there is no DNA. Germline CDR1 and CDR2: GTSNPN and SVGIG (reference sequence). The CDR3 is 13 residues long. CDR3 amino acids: CAWSAGLQETQYF. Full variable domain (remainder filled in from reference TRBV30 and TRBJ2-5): SQTIHQWPATLVQPVGSPLSLECTVEGTSNPNLYWYRQAAGRGLQLLFYSVGIGQISSEVPQNLSASRPQDRQFILSSKKLLLSDSGFYLCAWSAGLQETQYFGPGTRLLVL.

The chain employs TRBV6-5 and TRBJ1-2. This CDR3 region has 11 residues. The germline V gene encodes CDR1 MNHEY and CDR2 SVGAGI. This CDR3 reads CASRHIYGYTF.

CDR3 sequence: CASSIWRGSEETQYF. The rearrangement joins TRBV19 to TRBJ2-5; the D call from TCRdb, TRBD2, cannot be confirmed without DNA. The CDR3 is 15 amino acids. CDR1 is LNHDA, CDR2 SQIVND, per germline (reference sequence).

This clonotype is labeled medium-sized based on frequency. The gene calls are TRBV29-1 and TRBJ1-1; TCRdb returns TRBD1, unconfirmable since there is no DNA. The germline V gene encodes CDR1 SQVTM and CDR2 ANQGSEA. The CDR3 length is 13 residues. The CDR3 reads CSVEPGVRTEAFF.

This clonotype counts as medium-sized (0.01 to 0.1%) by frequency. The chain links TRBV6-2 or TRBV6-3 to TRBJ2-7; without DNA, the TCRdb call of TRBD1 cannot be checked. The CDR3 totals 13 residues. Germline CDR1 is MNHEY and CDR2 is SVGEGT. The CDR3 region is CASSYADRDEQYF.

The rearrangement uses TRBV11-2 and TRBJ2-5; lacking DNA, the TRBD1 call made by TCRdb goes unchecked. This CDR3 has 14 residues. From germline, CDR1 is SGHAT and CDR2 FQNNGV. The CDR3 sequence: CASSLVRGTETQYF.

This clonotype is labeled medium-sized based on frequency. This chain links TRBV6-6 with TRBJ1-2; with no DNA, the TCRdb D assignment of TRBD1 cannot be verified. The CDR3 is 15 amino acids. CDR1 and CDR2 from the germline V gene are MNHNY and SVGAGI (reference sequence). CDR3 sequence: CASSKQGDGDYGYTF.

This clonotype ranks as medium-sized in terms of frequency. The CDR3 is CAWSKQSDTQYF. The genes are TRBV30 and TRBJ2-3. Germline loops: CDR1 GTSNPN, CDR2 SVGIG (reference sequence). The CDR3 has 12 amino acids.

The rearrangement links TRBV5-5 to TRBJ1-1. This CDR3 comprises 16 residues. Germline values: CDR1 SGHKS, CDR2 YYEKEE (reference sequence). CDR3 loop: CASSLLEGGGNTEAFF. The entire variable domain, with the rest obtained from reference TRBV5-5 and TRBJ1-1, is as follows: DAGVTQSPTHLIKTRGQQVTLRCSPISGHKSVSWYQQVLGQGPQFIFQYYEKEERGRGNFPDRFSARQFPNYSSELNVNALLLGDSALYLCASSLLEGGGNTEAFFGQGTRLTVV.

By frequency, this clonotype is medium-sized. CDR3: CASSPVPGQGRNYGYTF. The chain joins TRBV12-3 or TRBV12-4 to TRBJ1-2; TCRdb designates TRBD1, a call that cannot be tested without DNA. The CDR3 totals 17 residues.

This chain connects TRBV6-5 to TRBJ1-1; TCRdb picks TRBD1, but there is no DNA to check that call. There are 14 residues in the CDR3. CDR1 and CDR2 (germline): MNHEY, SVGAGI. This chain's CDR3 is CASSLDRVEVEAFF.

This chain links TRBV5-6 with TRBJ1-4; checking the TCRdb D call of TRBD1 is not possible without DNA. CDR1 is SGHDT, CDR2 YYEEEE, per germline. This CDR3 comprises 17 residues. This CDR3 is CASSLFGTGAPEKKLFF.

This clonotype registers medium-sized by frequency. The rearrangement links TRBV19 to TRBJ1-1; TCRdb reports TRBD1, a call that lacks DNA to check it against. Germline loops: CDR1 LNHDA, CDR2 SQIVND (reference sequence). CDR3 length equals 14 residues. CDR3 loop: CASSSGQGNTEAFF. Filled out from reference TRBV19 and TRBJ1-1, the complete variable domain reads DGGITQSPKYLFRKEGQNVTLSCEQNLNHDAMYWYRQDPGQGLRLIYYSQIVNDFQKGDIAEGYSVSREKKESFPLTVTSAQKNPTAFYLCASSSGQGNTEAFFGQGTRLTVV.

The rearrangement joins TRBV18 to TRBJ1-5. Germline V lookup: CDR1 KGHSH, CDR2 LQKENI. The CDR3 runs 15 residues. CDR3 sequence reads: CASSPSSNSNQPQHF.

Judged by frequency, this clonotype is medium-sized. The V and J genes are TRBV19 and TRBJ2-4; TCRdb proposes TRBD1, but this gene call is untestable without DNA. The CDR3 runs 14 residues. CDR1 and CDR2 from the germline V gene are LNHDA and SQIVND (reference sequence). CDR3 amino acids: CASSIGQGFDIQYF.

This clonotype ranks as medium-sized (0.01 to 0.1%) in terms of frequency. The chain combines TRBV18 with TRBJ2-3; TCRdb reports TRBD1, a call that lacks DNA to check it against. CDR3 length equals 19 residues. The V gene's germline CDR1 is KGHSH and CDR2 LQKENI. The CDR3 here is CASSPYFPSGTGGADTQYF. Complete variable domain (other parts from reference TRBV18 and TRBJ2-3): NAGVMQNPRHLVRRRGQEARLRCSPMKGHSHVYWYRQLPEEGLKFMVYLQKENIIDESGMPKERFSAEFPKEGPSILRIQQVVRGDSAAYFCASSPYFPSGTGGADTQYFGPGTRLTVL.

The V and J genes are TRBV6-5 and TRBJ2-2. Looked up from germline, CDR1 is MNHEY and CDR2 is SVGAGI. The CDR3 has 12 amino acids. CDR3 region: CASSRRTGELFF.

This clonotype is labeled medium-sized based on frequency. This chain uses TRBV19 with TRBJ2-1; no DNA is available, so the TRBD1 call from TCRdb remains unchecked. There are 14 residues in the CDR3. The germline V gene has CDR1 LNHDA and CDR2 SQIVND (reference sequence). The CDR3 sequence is CATRWVRDYNEQFF.

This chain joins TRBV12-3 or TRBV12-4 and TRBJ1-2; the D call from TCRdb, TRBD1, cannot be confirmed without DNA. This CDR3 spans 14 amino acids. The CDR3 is CASSLGGSVGGYTF.

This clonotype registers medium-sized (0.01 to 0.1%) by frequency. The chain's CDR3 is CASSLRQGGIRNSPLHF. The V call is TRBV11-1, the J call TRBJ1-6; no DNA is available, so the TRBD1 call from TCRdb remains unchecked. This CDR3 region has 17 residues. Looked up from germline, CDR1 is SGHAT and CDR2 is FQDESV (reference sequence).

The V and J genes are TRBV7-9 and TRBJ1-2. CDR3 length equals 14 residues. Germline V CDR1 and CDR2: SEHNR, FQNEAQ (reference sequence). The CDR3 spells CASSFPLYNYGYTF. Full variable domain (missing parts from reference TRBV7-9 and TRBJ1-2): DTGVSQNPRHKITKRGQNVTFRCDPISEHNRLYWYRQTLGQGPEFLTYFQNEAQLEKSRLLSDRFSAERPKGSFSTLEIQRTEQGDSAMYLCASSFPLYNYGYTFGSGTRLTVV.

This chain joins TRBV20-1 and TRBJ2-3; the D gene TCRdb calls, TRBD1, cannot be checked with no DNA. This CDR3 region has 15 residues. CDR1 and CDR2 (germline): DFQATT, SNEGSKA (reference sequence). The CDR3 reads CSASPGGGATDTQYF.

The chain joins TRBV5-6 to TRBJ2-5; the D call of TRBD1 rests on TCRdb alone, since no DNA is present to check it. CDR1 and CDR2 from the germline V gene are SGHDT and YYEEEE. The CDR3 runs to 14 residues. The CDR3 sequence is CASSLQGSGETQYF.

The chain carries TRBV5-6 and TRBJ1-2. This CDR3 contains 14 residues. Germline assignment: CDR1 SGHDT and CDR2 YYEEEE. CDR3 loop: CASSLTDNNYGYTF.

The CDR3 is CASSYGQGNTEAFF. The chain uses TRBV6-5 and TRBJ1-1; the TCRdb D gene call, TRBD1, has no DNA to confirm it. The CDR3 extends over 14 amino acids. Germline CDR1 reads MNHEY; CDR2 reads SVGAGI.

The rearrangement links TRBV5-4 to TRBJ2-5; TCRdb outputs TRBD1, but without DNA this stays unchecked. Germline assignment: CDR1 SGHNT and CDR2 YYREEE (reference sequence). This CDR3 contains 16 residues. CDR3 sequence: CASSPRDRGLGETQYF.